A selection of T cell receptor beta chains follows, all from one sample in a study of T cell responses to AZD1222 COVID-19 vaccine. Profiling relied on immunoSEQ multiplex PCR, and the TCRdb table lists in-frame clones only, not all of them. The top ten clones hold roughly 0.5% of a sample with about 270,000 clones, around 93% of them seen once. Material: peripheral blood, obtained 28 days after the second AZD1222 dose. The receptor set was obtained from an adult who received the AZD1222 COVID-19 vaccine. The CDR3 runs from the conserved cysteine through the conserved F or W. D genes are given only for firm matches. A row's size may be missing; if present it is once, few, many or a size class.

d_gene: .
v_gene: TRBV19
abundance: once
j_gene: TRBJ2-2
CDR3nt: TGTGCCAGTAGTATAGCAACAGGGTGGGCCGGGGAGCTGTTTTTT
CDR3aa: CASSIATGWAGELFF

d_gene: TRBD2
v_gene: TRBV9
abundance: .
j_gene: TRBJ2-1
CDR3nt: TGTGCCAGCAGCCCCGGCGGGGGGCGAAATGAGCAGTTCTTC
CDR3aa: CASSPGGGRNEQFF

d_gene: TRBD2
v_gene: TRBV27
abundance: .
j_gene: TRBJ2-2
CDR3nt: TGTGCCAGCAGCTGGACTAGCGGCGGGGAGCTGTTTTTT
CDR3aa: CASSWTSGGELFF

d_gene: .
v_gene: TRBV27
abundance: .
j_gene: TRBJ1-2
CDR3nt: TGTGCCAGCACTGCCTACGGGGGGAACTATGGCTACACCTTC
CDR3aa: CASTAYGGNYGYTF

d_gene: .
v_gene: TRBV5-4
abundance: .
j_gene: TRBJ2-3
CDR3nt: TGTGCCAGCAGCTTCACCGGGGACACAGATACGCAGTATTTT
CDR3aa: CASSFTGDTDTQYF

d_gene: TRBD2
v_gene: TRBV5-1
abundance: .
j_gene: TRBJ2-3
CDR3nt: TGCGCCAGCAGCTTGCAACTAGCGAGCAGCACAGATACGCAGTATTTT
CDR3aa: CASSLQLASSTDTQYF

d_gene: .
v_gene: TRBV5-5
abundance: .
j_gene: TRBJ1-1
CDR3nt: TGTGCCAGCAGCTTGGCGGGGTCCACTGAAGCTTTCTTT
CDR3aa: CASSLAGSTEAFF

d_gene: .
v_gene: TRBV29-1
abundance: .
j_gene: TRBJ1-2
CDR3nt: TGCAGCGTTGACAGCCTCTATGGCTACACCTTC
CDR3aa: CSVDSLYGYTF

d_gene: .
v_gene: TRBV28
abundance: .
j_gene: TRBJ1-1
CDR3nt: TGTGTTACACAGGGAAACACTGAAGCTTTCTTT
CDR3aa: CVTQGNTEAFF

d_gene: TRBD2
v_gene: TRBV19
abundance: .
j_gene: TRBJ2-7
CDR3nt: TGTGCCAGTAGTATTGCGGGAGGGTCCTACGAGCAGTACTTC
CDR3aa: CASSIAGGSYEQYF

d_gene: TRBD1
v_gene: TRBV6-2/TRBV6-3
abundance: .
j_gene: TRBJ2-7
CDR3nt: TGTGCCAGCAGTGTGACAGGGGCAAACGAGCAGTACTTC
CDR3aa: CASSVTGANEQYF

d_gene: .
v_gene: TRBV4-2
abundance: .
j_gene: TRBJ2-7
CDR3nt: TGTGCCAGCAGCCAAGATCAGACAGGTTTCTACGAGCAGTACTTC
CDR3aa: CASSQDQTGFYEQYF

d_gene: .
v_gene: TRBV2
abundance: .
j_gene: TRBJ2-1
CDR3nt: TGTGCCAGCAGTGACTCGGGGGCCTCCTACAATGAGCAGTTCTTC
CDR3aa: CASSDSGASYNEQFF

d_gene: .
v_gene: TRBV24-1
abundance: .
j_gene: TRBJ2-2
CDR3nt: TGTGCCACCGGCGGATGGAACACCGGGGAGCTGTTTTTT
CDR3aa: CATGGWNTGELFF

d_gene: TRBD1
v_gene: TRBV3-1/TRBV3-2
abundance: .
j_gene: TRBJ1-5
CDR3nt: TGTGCCAGCAGTAACAGGGGGCAGCCCCAGCATTTT
CDR3aa: CASSNRGQPQHF

d_gene: .
v_gene: TRBV9
abundance: few
j_gene: TRBJ1-4
CDR3nt: TGTGCCAGCAGCGTAGGGCAAACTAATGAAAAACTGTTTTTT
CDR3aa: CASSVGQTNEKLFF

d_gene: .
v_gene: TRBV7-3
abundance: .
j_gene: TRBJ2-2
CDR3nt: TGTGCCAGCAGCACGCGTCGGGGCACCGGGGAGCTGTTTTTT
CDR3aa: CASSTRRGTGELFF

d_gene: .
v_gene: TRBV6-5
abundance: few
j_gene: TRBJ2-1
CDR3nt: TGTGCCAGCATCCGCGGACGGAGCTACAATGAGCAGTTCTTC
CDR3aa: CASIRGRSYNEQFF

d_gene: .
v_gene: TRBV7-2
abundance: .
j_gene: TRBJ2-1
CDR3nt: TGTGCCAGCAGCTTAGGCGGGCCCTACAATGAGCAGTTCTTC
CDR3aa: CASSLGGPYNEQFF